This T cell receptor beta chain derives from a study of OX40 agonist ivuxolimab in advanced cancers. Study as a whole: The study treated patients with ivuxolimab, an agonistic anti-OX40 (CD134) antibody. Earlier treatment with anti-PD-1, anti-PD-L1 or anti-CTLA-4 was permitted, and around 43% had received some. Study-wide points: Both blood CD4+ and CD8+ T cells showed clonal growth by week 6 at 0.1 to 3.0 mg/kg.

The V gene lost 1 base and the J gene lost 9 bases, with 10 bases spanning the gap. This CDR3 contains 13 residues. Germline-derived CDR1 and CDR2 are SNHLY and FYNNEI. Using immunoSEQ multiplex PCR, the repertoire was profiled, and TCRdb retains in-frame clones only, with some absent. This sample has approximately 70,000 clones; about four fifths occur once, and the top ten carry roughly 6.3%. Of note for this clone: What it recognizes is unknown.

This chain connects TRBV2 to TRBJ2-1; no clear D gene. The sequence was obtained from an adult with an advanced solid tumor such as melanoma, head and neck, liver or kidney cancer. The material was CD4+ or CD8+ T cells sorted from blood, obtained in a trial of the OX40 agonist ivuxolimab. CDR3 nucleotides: TGTGCCAGCAGTGAAGTTCCCCCGGCTGAGCAGTTCTTC. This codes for CASSEVPPAEQFF.